Listed below are T cell receptor beta chains from one sample, sequenced in a study of cytomegalovirus exposure and HLA in healthy donors. Here immunoSEQ multiplex PCR was the method, and the copy in TCRdb shows in-frame clones only, minus some. The sample consists of over 150,000 clones, 80% of them appearing once. The sequencing sample was made of PBMCs. These TCRs come from a woman between 45 and 65 years old in good health and CMV-seropositive. Each CDR3 is given with its conserved first and last residue. A D gene is named only where the DNA matches it firmly. Where a row states a size, it is once, few, many or the class of an expanded clone; other rows omit it.

J gene | D gene | V gene | clone size | CDR3 DNA | CDR3 protein
TRBJ2-4 | NA | TRBV5-1 | NA | TGCGCCAGCAGCTGGAGTGGACGGGGAGCCAAAAACATTCAGTACTTC | CASSWSGRGAKNIQYF
TRBJ1-6 | NA | TRBV28 | NA | TGTGCCAGCAGGCGAGGGAGACCTGGTAATTCACCCCTCCACTTT | CASRRGRPGNSPLHF
TRBJ1-6 | TRBD1 | TRBV2 | NA | TGTGCCAGCAACCGGGACAGGGATAATTCACCCCTCCACTTT | CASNRDRDNSPLHF
TRBJ1-5 | TRBD1 | TRBV19 | NA | TGTGCCAGTAGTCTTCATGGGACAGGGGGCAATCAGCCCCAGCATTTT | CASSLHGTGGNQPQHF
TRBJ2-3 | NA | TRBV5-6 | few | TGTGCCAGCAGTCCGGGGACAGATACGCAGTATTTT | CASSPGTDTQYF
TRBJ2-1 | TRBD2 | TRBV4-1 | NA | TGCGCCAGCAGCCAAGTTGAGGGAGGGGATGAGCAGTTCTTC | CASSQVEGGDEQFF
TRBJ2-7 | TRBD2 | TRBV5-1 | NA | TGCGCCAGCAGCTTGAGCAGACCTAGCGGGACTTCCTACGAGCAGTACTTC | CASSLSRPSGTSYEQYF
TRBJ2-7 | NA | TRBV19 | NA | TGTGCCAGTAGTAAGGACAGCTACGAGCAGTACTTC | CASSKDSYEQYF
TRBJ2-3 | TRBD2 | TRBV5-1 | few | TGCGCCAGCAGCTTCCGCGGGGGGGCGGCAGATACGCAGTATTTT | CASSFRGGAADTQYF
TRBJ2-7 | TRBD1 | TRBV25-1 | once | TGTGCCAGCAGTGCCGACAGGGGGCCTAATGAGCAGTACTTC | CASSADRGPNEQYF
TRBJ1-1 | NA | TRBV9 | NA | TGTGCCAGCAGCCCAGAGGGCTTGTGGCGGACTAACACTGAAGCTTTCTTT | CASSPEGLWRTNTEAFF
TRBJ1-4 | NA | TRBV7-6 | NA | TGTGCCAGCAGCTCCTCTATCCTTAATGAAAAACTGTTTTTT | CASSSSILNEKLFF
TRBJ2-7 | TRBD1 | TRBV12-5 | NA | TGTGCTAGTGGTCCCGGGACAGGGAGCCACGAGCAGTACTTC | CASGPGTGSHEQYF
TRBJ2-1 | TRBD2 | TRBV5-1 | NA | TGCGCCAGCAGCAATCCCAGCGGGAGTTTTGGTGAGCAGTTCTTC | CASSNPSGSFGEQFF
TRBJ2-1 | TRBD2 | TRBV7-3 | NA | TGTGCCAGCAGCGCATGGACTAGCGGGGGTAGTGAGCAGTTCTTC | CASSAWTSGGSEQFF
TRBJ2-7 | TRBD1 | TRBV27 | NA | TGTGCCAGCAGTGGGACAGGGGGGTACGAGCAGTACTTC | CASSGTGGYEQYF
TRBJ1-1 | NA | TRBV5-1 | NA | TGCGCCAGCAGCTTGTTCCCCGAGACTGAAGCTTTCTTT | CASSLFPETEAFF
TRBJ2-7 | NA | TRBV27 | NA | TGTGCCAGCAGTTTATCCCCTACAGGCTACTACGAGCAGTACTTC | CASSLSPTGYYEQYF
TRBJ1-2 | TRBD1 | TRBV6-6 | NA | TGTGCCAGCAGGGGACAGGGCCCTAACTATGGCTACACCTTC | CASRGQGPNYGYTF
TRBJ1-2 | NA | TRBV9 | NA | TGTGCCAGCAGCGTAGGGACACAATCCAACTATGGCTACACCTTC | CASSVGTQSNYGYTF
TRBJ2-5 | NA | TRBV7-9 | NA | TGTGCCAGCAGCTGGGCGGGGGCCCAAGAGACCCAGTACTTC | CASSWAGAQETQYF
TRBJ2-1 | TRBD1 | TRBV6-4 | NA | TGTGCCAGCAGTGAGGACAGGGGCTCCTACAATGAGCAGTTCTTC | CASSEDRGSYNEQFF
TRBJ2-7 | TRBD2 | TRBV5-1 | NA | TGCGCCAGCAGCTTGCTTGCGGGGGATGGGCAGTACTTC | CASSLLAGDGQYF
TRBJ2-7 | NA | TRBV11-3 | NA | TGTGCCAGCAGCCTAAACAGGGACTACGAGCAGTACTTC | CASSLNRDYEQYF
TRBJ2-7 | NA | TRBV7-2 | NA | TGTGCCAGCAGCTTTAACCGCGTCTACGAGCAGTACTTC | CASSFNRVYEQYF
TRBJ1-2 | NA | TRBV7-9 | once | TGTGCCAGCAGCGCCATGACAGGCATCAACTATGGCTACACCTTC | CASSAMTGINYGYTF
TRBJ1-1 | TRBD1 | TRBV2 | NA | TGTGCCAGCAGTCCAGCGTTTACAGGGGTGAACACTGAAGCTTTCTTT | CASSPAFTGVNTEAFF
TRBJ2-7 | NA | TRBV5-1 | NA | TGCGCCAGCAGCTATTACCCACTGTATGAGACCTACGAGCAGTACTTC | CASSYYPLYETYEQYF